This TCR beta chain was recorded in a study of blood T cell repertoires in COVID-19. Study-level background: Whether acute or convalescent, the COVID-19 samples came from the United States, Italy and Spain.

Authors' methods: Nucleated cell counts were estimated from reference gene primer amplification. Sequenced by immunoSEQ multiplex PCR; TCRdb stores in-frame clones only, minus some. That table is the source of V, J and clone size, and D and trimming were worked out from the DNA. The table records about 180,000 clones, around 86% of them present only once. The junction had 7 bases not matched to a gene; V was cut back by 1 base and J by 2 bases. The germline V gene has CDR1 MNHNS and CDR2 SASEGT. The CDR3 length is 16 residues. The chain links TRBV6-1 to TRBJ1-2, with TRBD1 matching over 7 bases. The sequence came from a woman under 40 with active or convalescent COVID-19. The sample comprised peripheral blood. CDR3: CASSEGPSTGNYGYTF. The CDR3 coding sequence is TGTGCCAGCAGTGAAGGCCCCTCGACAGGGAACTATGGCTACACCTTC.